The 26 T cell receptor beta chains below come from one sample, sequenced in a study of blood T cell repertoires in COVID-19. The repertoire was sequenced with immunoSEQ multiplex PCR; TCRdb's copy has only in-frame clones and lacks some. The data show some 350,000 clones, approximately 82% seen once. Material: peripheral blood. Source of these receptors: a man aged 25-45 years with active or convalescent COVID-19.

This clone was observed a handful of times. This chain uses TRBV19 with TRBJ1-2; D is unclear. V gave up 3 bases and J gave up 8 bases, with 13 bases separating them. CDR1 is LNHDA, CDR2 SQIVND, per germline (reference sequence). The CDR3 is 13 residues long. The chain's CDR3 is CASSINSVVGYTF. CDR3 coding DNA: TGTGCCAGTAGTATCAACTCGGTGGTCGGCTACACCTTC.

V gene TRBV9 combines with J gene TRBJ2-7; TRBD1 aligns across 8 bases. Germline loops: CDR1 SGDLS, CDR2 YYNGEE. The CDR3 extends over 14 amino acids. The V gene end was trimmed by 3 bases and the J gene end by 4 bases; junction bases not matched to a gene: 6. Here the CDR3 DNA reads TGTGCCAGCAGCGGGGGGACAGGAAGATACGAGCAGTACTTC. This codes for CASSGGTGRYEQYF.

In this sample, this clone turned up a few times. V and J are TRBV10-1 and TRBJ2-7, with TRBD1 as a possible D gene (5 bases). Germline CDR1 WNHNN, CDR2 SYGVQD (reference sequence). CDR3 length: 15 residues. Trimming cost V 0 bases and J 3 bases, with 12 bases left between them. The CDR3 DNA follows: TGCGCCAGCAGTGAGTCAAGGCAGGGAATCTACGAGCAGTACTTC. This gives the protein CASSESRQGIYEQYF.

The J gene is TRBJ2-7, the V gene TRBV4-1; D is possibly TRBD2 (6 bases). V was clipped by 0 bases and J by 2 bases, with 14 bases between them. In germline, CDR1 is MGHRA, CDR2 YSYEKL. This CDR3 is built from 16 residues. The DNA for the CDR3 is TGCGCCAGCAGCCAAGATCATCGGCGGGAACCCTACGAGCAGTACTTC. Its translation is CASSQDHRREPYEQYF.

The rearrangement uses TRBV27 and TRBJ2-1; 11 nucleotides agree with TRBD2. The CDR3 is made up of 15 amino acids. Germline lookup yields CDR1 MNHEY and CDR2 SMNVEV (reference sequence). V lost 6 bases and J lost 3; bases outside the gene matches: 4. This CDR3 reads CASSWTSGLYNEQFF. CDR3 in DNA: TGTGCCAGCAGCTGGACTAGCGGGCTCTACAATGAGCAGTTCTTC.

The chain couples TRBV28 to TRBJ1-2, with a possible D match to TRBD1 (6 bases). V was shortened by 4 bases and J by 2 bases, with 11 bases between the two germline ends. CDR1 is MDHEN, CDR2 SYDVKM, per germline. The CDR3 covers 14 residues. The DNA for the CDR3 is TGTGCCAGCAGTTCCCTCACAGGGAACTATGGCTACACCTTC. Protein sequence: CASSSLTGNYGYTF.

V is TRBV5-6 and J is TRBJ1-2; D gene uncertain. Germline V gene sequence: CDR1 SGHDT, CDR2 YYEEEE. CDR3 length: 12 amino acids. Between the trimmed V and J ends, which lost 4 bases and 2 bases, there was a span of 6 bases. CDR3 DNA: TGTGCCAGCAGCCCCCGGAACTATGGCTACACCTTC. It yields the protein CASSPRNYGYTF.

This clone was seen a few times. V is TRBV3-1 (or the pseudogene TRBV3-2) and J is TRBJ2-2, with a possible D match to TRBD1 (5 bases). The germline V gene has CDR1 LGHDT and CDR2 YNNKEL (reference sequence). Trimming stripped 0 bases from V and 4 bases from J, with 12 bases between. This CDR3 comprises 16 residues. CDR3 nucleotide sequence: TGTGCCAGCAGCCAAGAAAAGGGGCGCGGCACCGGGGAGCTGTTTTTT. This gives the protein CASSQEKGRGTGELFF.

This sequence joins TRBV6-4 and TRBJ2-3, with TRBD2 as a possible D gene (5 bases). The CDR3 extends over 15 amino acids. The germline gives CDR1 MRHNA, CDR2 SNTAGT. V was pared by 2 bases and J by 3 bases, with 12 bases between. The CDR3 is CASSDLGGGTDTQYF. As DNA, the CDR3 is TGTGCCAGCAGTGACCTAGGAGGTGGGACAGATACGCAGTATTTT.

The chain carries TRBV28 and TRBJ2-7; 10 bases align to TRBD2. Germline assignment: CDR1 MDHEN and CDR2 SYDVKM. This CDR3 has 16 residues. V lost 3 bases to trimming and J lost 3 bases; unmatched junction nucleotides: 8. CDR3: CASSFQGTSDYYEQYF. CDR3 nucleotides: TGTGCCAGCAGTTTTCAGGGGACTAGCGACTACTACGAGCAGTACTTC.

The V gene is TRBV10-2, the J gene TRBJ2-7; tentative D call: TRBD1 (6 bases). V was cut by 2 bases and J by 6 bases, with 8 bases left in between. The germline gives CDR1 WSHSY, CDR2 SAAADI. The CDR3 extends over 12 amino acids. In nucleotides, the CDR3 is TGCGCCAGCAGTGAGACAGGGCGCGAGCAGTACTTC. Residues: CASSETGREQYF.

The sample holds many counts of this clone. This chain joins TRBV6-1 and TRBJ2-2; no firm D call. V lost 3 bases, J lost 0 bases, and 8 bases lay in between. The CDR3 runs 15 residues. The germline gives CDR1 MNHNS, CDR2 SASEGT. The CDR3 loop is CASSEVAANTGELFF. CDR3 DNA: TGTGCCAGCAGTGAGGTGGCAGCGAACACCGGGGAGCTGTTTTTT.

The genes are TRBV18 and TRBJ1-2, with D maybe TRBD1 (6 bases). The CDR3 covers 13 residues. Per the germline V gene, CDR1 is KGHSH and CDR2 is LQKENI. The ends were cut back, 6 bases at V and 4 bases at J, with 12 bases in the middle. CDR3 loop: CASSPGTFYGYTF. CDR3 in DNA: TGTGCCAGCTCCCCCGGGACATTCTATGGCTACACCTTC.

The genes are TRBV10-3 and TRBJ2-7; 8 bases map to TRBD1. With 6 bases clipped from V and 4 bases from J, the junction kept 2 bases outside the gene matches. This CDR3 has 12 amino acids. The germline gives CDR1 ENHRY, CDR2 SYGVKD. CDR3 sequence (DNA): TGTGCCATCAGGGACAGGGCGTACGAGCAGTACTTC. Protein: CAIRDRAYEQYF.

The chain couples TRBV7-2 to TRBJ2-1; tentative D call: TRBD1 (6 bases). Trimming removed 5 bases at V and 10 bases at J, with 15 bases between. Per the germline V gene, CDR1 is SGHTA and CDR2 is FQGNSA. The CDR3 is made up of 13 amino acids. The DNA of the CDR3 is TGTGCCAGCAGCCTCTCAGGGGCGGGCGAGCAGTTCTTC. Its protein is CASSLSGAGEQFF. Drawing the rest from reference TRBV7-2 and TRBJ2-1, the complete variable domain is GAGVSQSPSNKVTEKGKDVELRCDPISGHTALYWYRQSLGQGLEFLIYFQGNSAPDKSGLPSDRFSAERTGGSVSTLTIQRTQQEDSAVYLCASSLSGAGEQFFGPGTRLTVL.

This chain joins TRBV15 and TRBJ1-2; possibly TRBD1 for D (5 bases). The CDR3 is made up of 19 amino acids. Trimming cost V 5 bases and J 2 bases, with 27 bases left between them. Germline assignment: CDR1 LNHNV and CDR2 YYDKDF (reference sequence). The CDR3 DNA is TGTGCCACCAGCGGTCCTGATACGTTGGGGCACCATTACAACTATGGCTACACCTTC. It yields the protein CATSGPDTLGHHYNYGYTF. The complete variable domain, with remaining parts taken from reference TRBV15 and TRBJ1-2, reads DAMVIQNPRYQVTQFGKPVTLSCSQTLNHNVMYWYQQKSSQAPKLLFHYYDKDFNNEADTPDNFQSRRPNTSFCFLDIRSPGLGDTAMYLCATSGPDTLGHHYNYGYTFGSGTRLTVV.

Here the CDR3 DNA reads TGTGCCAGTAGTATCAGGGCTCGGAACACTGAAGCTTTCTTT. The encoded protein is CASSIRARNTEAFF. V and J are TRBV19 and TRBJ1-1, with D perhaps TRBD1 (5 bases). V gave up 3 bases and J gave up 1 base, with 9 bases separating them. This CDR3 has 14 residues. Germline-derived CDR1 and CDR2 are LNHDA and SQIVND (reference sequence).

The CDR3 coding sequence is TGCGCCAGCAGCCATCTTCCCCCGACAGGGGGCAATGAGCAGTTCTTC. Amino acids: CASSHLPPTGGNEQFF. The gene calls are TRBV4-1 and TRBJ2-1; 9 bases fit TRBD1. The CDR3 is 16 amino acids. Trimming at V came to 3 bases and at J to 6 bases, leaving 9 bases not matched to a gene. Per germline, CDR1 MGHRA and CDR2 YSYEKL.

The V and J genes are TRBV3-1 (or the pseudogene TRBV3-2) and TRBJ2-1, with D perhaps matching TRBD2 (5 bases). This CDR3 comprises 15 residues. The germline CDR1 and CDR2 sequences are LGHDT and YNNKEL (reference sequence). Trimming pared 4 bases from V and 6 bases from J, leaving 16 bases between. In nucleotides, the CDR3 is TGTGCCAGCAGCCCCTCCCCGTTACTAGGCAATGAGCAGTTCTTC. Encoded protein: CASSPSPLLGNEQFF.

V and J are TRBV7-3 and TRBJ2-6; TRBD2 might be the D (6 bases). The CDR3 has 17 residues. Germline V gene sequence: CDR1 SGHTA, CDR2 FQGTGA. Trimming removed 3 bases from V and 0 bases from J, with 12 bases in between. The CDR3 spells CASSLGGRSSGANVLTF. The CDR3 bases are TGTGCCAGCAGCTTGGGGGGACGGAGCTCTGGGGCCAACGTCCTGACTTTC.

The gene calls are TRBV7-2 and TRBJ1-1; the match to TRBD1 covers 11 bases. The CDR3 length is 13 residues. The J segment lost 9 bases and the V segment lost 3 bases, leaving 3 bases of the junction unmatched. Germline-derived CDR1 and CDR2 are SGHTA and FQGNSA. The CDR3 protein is CASSFGTGGKAFF. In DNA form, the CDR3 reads TGTGCCAGCAGCTTTGGGACAGGGGGTAAAGCTTTCTTT. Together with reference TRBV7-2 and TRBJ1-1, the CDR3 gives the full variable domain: GAGVSQSPSNKVTEKGKDVELRCDPISGHTALYWYRQSLGQGLEFLIYFQGNSAPDKSGLPSDRFSAERTGGSVSTLTIQRTQQEDSAVYLCASSFGTGGKAFFGQGTRLTVV.

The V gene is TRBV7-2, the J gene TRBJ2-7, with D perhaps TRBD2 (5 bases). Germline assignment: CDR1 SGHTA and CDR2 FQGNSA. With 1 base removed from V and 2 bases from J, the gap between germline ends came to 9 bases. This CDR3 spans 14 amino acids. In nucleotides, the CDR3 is TGTGCCAGCAGCTTAGTCCGGGAAGCCTACGAGCAGTACTTC. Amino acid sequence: CASSLVREAYEQYF.

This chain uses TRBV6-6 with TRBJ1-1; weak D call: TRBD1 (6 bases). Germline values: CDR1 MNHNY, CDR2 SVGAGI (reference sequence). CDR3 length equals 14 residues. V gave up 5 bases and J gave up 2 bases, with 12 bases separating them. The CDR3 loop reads CASSNDRINTEAFF. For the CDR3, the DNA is TGTGCCAGCAGTAACGACAGGATCAACACTGAAGCTTTCTTT.

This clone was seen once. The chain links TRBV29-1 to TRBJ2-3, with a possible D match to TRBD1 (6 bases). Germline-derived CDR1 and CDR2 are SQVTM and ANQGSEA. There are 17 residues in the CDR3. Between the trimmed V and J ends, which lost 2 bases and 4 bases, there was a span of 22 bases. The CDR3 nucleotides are TGCAGCGTTGAAATGGTGAGGGGGTTCGAAGCCGCAGATACGCAGTATTTT. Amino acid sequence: CSVEMVRGFEAADTQYF.

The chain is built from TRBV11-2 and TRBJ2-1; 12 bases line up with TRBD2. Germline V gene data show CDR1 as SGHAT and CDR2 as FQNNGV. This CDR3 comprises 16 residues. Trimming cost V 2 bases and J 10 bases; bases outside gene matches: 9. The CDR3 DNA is TGTGCCAGCAGCTTACTCGCTAGCGGGAGGGCCGGGGAGCAGTTCTTC. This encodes CASSLLASGRAGEQFF. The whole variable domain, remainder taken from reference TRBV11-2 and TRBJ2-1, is EAGVAQSPRYKIIEKRQSVAFWCNPISGHATLYWYQQILGQGPKLLIQFQNNGVVDDSQLPKDRFSAERLKGVDSTLKIQPAKLEDSAVYLCASSLLASGRAGEQFFGPGTRLTVL.

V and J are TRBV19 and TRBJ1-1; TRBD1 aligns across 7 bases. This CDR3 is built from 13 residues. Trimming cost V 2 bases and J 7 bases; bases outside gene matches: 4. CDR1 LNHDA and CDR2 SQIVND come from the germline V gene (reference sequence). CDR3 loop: CASSITGVNEAFF. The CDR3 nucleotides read TGTGCCAGTAGTATAACAGGGGTAAATGAAGCTTTCTTT.